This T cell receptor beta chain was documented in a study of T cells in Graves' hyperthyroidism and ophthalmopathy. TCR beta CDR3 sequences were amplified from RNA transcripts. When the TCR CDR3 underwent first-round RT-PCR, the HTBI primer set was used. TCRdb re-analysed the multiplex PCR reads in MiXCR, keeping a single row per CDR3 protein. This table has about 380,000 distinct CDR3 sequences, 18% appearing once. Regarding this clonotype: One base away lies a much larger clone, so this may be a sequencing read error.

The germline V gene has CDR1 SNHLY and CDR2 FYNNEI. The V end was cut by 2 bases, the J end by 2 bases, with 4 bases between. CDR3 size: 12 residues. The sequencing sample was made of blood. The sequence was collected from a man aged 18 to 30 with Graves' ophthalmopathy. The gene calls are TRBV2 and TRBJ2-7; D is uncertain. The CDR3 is CASSEQAYEQYF. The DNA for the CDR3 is TGTGCCAGCAGTGAACAGGCCTACGAGCAGTACTTC.